A selection of T cell receptor beta chains follows, all from one sample in a study of blood T cell repertoires in COVID-19. Sequencing used immunoSEQ multiplex PCR; TCRdb keeps in-frame clones, though not all of them. The repertoire holds just over 150,000 clones, with approximately 86% as singletons. Sequenced input: peripheral blood. All receptors come from a woman aged 70-85 years with acute or convalescent COVID-19. CDR3s include the opening cysteine and the closing phenylalanine or tryptophan. A D gene is named only where the DNA matches it firmly. Some rows have no size entry. The others give once, few or many, or a class for an expanded clone.

cdr3_nt,cdr3_aa,d_call,v_call,clone_size,j_call
TGTGCCAGCAGTTACCGTCCTAGCGGGAAGACCCAGTACTTC,CASSYRPSGKTQYF,TRBD2,TRBV6-5,.,TRBJ2-5
TGTGCCAGTAGAATAGCGGGGGGGACCTACAATGAGCAGTTCTTC,CASRIAGGTYNEQFF,TRBD2,TRBV19,few,TRBJ2-1
TGTGCCAGCTCGAACGGCCGGGAACAAGAGACCCAGTACTTC,CASSNGREQETQYF,.,TRBV18,.,TRBJ2-5
TGTGCCAGCAGTCCCGAGGCCAATCAGCCCCAGCATTTT,CASSPEANQPQHF,.,TRBV6-4,.,TRBJ1-5
TGTGCCACCCATCCTTTAAGTAGCTCCTACGAGCAGTACTTC,CATHPLSSSYEQYF,.,TRBV10-3,.,TRBJ2-7
TGTGCCAGCAGCTTAGCCGGGACTAGCTTGTCAATTGAGCAGTTCTTC,CASSLAGTSLSIEQFF,TRBD2,TRBV7-2,.,TRBJ2-1
TGTGCCAGCAGTTATGTTACGGGACAGGCCTCCTACGAGCAGTACTTC,CASSYVTGQASYEQYF,TRBD1,TRBV6-2/TRBV6-3,.,TRBJ2-7
TGCGCCAGCAGCTTGTGGCAGGGGGCATCCTACGAGCAGTACTTC,CASSLWQGASYEQYF,TRBD1,TRBV5-1,.,TRBJ2-7
TGTGCCAGCAGCTTACAGGGTCGGGTGCGAGAGACCCAGTACTTC,CASSLQGRVRETQYF,.,TRBV6-5,few,TRBJ2-5
TGTGCCAGCAGCTTGGACAGGGGGCAAAATGAGCAGTTCTTC,CASSLDRGQNEQFF,TRBD1,TRBV7-2,.,TRBJ2-1
TGTGCCAGCAGCTTACCGGTACGGGAGACCCAGTACTTC,CASSLPVRETQYF,.,TRBV7-2,.,TRBJ2-5
TGTGCCAGCAATAGGGGCCCGAATGGAGGCAATCAGCCCCAGCATTTT,CASNRGPNGGNQPQHF,.,TRBV2,.,TRBJ1-5
TGTGCCAGCTCACCATACAGGGGTACGGTCACTGAAGCTTTCTTT,CASSPYRGTVTEAFF,TRBD1,TRBV18,.,TRBJ1-1
TGTGCCAGCAGCCAAGACCCCAGGGGTTCGGGCTATGGCTACACCTTC,CASSQDPRGSGYGYTF,.,TRBV4-2,.,TRBJ1-2
TGTGCCAGCAGTTACTCGAACAGAAACTATGGCTACACCTTC,CASSYSNRNYGYTF,.,TRBV6-2/TRBV6-3,.,TRBJ1-2
TGTGCCAGCTCACCCATCCAGGCAGGGGGCGGTGAAAAACTGTTTTTT,CASSPIQAGGGEKLFF,TRBD1,TRBV18,.,TRBJ1-4
TGTGCCAGCAGGAAGCGAGGACTCATCTACAATGAGCAGTTCTTC,CASRKRGLIYNEQFF,.,TRBV2,.,TRBJ2-1
TGTGCCAGCAGCTCCGGGACTAGCACTTGGTATGAGCAGTTCTTC,CASSSGTSTWYEQFF,TRBD2,TRBV7-6,.,TRBJ2-1
TGTGCCAGCAGCTTGGGGCGGGACTACGAGCAGTACTTC,CASSLGRDYEQYF,.,TRBV7-6,few,TRBJ2-7